This entry concerns a single T cell receptor (beta chain). What it binds is not known. Antigen-specific CD4+ T cells expanded by the ViraFEST assay with viral peptide pools were then sequenced. Subsequent to a culture period of less than twelve days, CD4+ T cells were isolated. Participants received two doses of either the BNT162b2 or mRNA-1273 vaccine. These data originate in a study of vaccination effects on CD4 cells after COVID-19. Germline lookup yields CDR1 SQVTM and CDR2 ANQGSEA. The CDR3 length is 14 residues. J gave up 3 bases and V 4 bases, and 3 bases lay outside the gene matches. Sequencing was performed with immunoSEQ multiplex PCR; in TCRdb, only in-frame clones are kept and a portion is missing. The repertoire consists of 25,000 or so clones, with 73% occurring once and the leading ten covering 6.5% to 8%.

This receptor was obtained from a human donor who received a COVID-19 vaccine. The source material was CD4+ T cells from PBMCs cultured with SARS-CoV-2 spike peptides, sampled after COVID-19 vaccination. V usage is TRBV29-1 and J usage is TRBJ2-3; 11 bases map to TRBD2. CDR3 residues: CSVGLAGQTDTQYF. CDR3 bases: TGCAGCGTTGGACTAGCGGGGCAAACAGATACGCAGTATTTT.